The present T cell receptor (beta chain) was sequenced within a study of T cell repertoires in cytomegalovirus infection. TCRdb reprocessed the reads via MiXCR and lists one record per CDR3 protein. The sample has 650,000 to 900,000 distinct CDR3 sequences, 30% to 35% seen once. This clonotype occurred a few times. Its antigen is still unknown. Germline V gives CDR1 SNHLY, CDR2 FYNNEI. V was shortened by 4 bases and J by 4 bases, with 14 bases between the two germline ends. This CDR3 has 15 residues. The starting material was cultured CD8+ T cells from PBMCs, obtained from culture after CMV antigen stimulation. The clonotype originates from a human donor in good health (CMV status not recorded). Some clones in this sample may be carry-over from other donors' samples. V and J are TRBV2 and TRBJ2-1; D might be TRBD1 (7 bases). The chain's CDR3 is CASSGRGVVYNEQFF. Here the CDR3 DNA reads TGTGCCAGCAGTGGCAGGGGGGTGGTATACAATGAGCAGTTCTTC.